The present T cell receptor beta chain was sequenced within a study of T cells after yellow fever vaccination. TCRdb independently ran MiXCR on the 5' RACE reads; one entry per CDR3 protein. There are around 600,000 distinct CDR3 sequences in the sample; approximately 13% occur only once, and more than 12% lies in the top ten. This clonotype was counted between two and nine times. The sample in question was PBMCs, obtained on the day of the yellow fever booster vaccination. The clonotype comes from a man younger than 45 who received the YFV17D yellow fever vaccine.

The CDR3 DNA reads as TGTGCCAGCAGTTTTAGAGGCCGGGCCCCCTCGGGCTACGAGCAGTACTTC. This sequence encodes CASSFRGRAPSGYEQYF. V and J are TRBV28 and TRBJ2-7, with no clear D. The CDR3 covers 17 residues. V lost 3 bases and J lost 3, with 21 bases in between. Germline CDR1 MDHEN, CDR2 SYDVKM. The full variable domain, in which reference TRBV28 and TRBJ2-7 provide the parts outside the CDR3, is DVKVTQSSRYLVKRTGEKVFLECVQDMDHENMFWYRQDPGLGLRLIYFSYDVKMKEKGDIPEGYSVSREKKERFSLILESASTNQTSMYLCASSFRGRAPSGYEQYFGPGTRLTVT.